This entry lists 5 T cell receptor beta chains sequenced from one sample in a study of OX40 agonist ivuxolimab in advanced cancers. The data were produced by immunoSEQ multiplex PCR, yet TCRdb's version contains in-frame clones alone and is incomplete. Among some 65,000 clones, 87% were seen once, and the ten largest hold around 2.7%. The sample here was CD4+ or CD8+ T cells sorted from blood, taken in a trial of the OX40 agonist ivuxolimab. These receptors originate from an adult with an advanced solid tumor such as melanoma, head and neck, liver or kidney cancer.

This clone was found once. The chain uses TRBV29-1 and TRBJ2-3; 7 nucleotides agree with TRBD1. With 7 bases clipped from V and 2 bases from J, the junction kept 12 bases outside the gene matches. Germline CDR1 and CDR2: SQVTM and ANQGSEA. The CDR3 runs to 15 residues. CDR3 in DNA: TGCAGCGAAAGGCTAAAGGGGGCCCTCACAGATACGCAGTATTTT. This translates into CSERLKGALTDTQYF.

The chain recombines TRBV10-2 with TRBJ2-6; tentative D call: TRBD1 (6 bases). Germline-derived CDR1 and CDR2 are WSHSY and SAAADI. This CDR3 region has 14 residues. Trimming took off 4 bases at V and 2 bases at J, with 6 bases between the two ends. The CDR3 loop is CASSGTAGANVLTF. In DNA form, the CDR3 reads TGCGCCAGCAGTGGGACAGCTGGGGCCAACGTCCTGACTTTC.

This clone was detected a few times. This rearrangement joins TRBV5-1 to TRBJ1-1, with D hard to call. Germline V CDR1 and CDR2: SGHRS, YFSETQ. This CDR3 is 14 amino acids long. The V end was cut by 4 bases, the J end by 1 base, with 11 bases between. This CDR3 is CASSIQWGNTEAFF. DNA for the CDR3: TGCGCCAGCAGCATCCAGTGGGGGAACACTGAAGCTTTCTTT. The variable domain in full, completed from reference TRBV5-1 and TRBJ1-1, reads KAGVTQTPRYLIKTRGQQVTLSCSPISGHRSVSWYQQTPGQGLQFLFEYFSETQRNKGNFPGRFSGRQFSNSRSEMNVSTLELGDSALYLCASSIQWGNTEAFFGQGTRLTVV.

The CDR3 DNA reads as TGTGCCAGCAGCTTACAGGGCCACGAGCAGTACTTC. Translated: CASSLQGHEQYF. The V and J genes are TRBV11-3 and TRBJ2-7, with D perhaps matching TRBD1 (5 bases). The CDR3 has 12 residues. Trimming cost V 2 bases and J 5 bases, with 7 bases left between them. Germline values: CDR1 SGHNT, CDR2 YENEEA.

This chain joins TRBV6-5 and TRBJ2-1; D gene uncertain. With 3 bases removed from V and 5 bases from J, the gap between germline ends came to 14 bases. The CDR3 spans 15 residues. CDR1 MNHEY and CDR2 SVGAGI come from the germline V gene. CDR3 amino acids: CASSYRRSINNEQFF. The CDR3 nucleotides are TGTGCCAGCAGTTATAGACGGAGTATCAACAATGAGCAGTTCTTC.